The sequence of this T cell receptor (beta chain) was determined in a study of shared clonotypes between healthy human individuals. Study-level points and caveats: Shared across a few donors were about 4.8% of the naive CD4 clonotypes. Researchers sampled only blood; tissue repertoires likely differ. Clonotypes shared by all four sorted-subset donors had higher generation probabilities than non-shared clonotypes.

Points on this clone: Its antigen is not identified. The same CDR3 is also encoded by other DNA sequences in this sample.

All donors were Caucasian adults living in Nashville, Tennessee. The CDR3 sequence is 17 residues long. CDR1 is KGHSH and CDR2 is LQKENI in the germline V gene. Trimming shortened V by 0 bases and J by 1 base, and 15 bases separated the two germline ends. Using immunoSEQ multiplex PCR, the repertoire was profiled, and TCRdb retains in-frame clones only, with some absent. The data hold some 790,000 clones, with 55% to 80% observed a single time. Sequenced sample: memory CD4+ T cells sorted from blood. Subset given: CD45RA-negative fraction. V is TRBV18 and J is TRBJ1-1; TRBD1 might be the D (6 bases). The origin of this receptor is a woman aged 25 to 39 in good health. In DNA, the CDR3 is TGTGCCAGCTCACCACCCACAGGGAGCCCCCAGAACACTGAAGCTTTCTTT. Protein: CASSPPTGSPQNTEAFF.